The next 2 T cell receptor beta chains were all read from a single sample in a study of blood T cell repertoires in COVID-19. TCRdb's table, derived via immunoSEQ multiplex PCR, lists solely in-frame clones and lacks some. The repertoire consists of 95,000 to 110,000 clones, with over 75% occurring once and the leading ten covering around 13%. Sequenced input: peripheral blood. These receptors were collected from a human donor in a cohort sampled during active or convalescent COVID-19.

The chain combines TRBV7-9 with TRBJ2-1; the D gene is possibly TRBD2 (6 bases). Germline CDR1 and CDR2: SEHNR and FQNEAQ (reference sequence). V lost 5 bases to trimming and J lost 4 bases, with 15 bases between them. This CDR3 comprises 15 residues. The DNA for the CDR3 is TGTGCCAGCAGCCCACGGGCGGGGAGTTACAATGAGCAGTTCTTC. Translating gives CASSPRAGSYNEQFF.

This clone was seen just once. This CDR3 is CASSTWDRGRDEQYF. DNA for the CDR3: TGTGCCAGCAGCACCTGGGACAGGGGGCGGGACGAGCAGTACTTC. The chain is built from TRBV11-1 and TRBJ2-7; 12 bases are a match to TRBD1. Germline CDR1 SGHAT, CDR2 FQDESV (reference sequence). The CDR3 is 15 residues long. The J segment lost 5 bases and the V segment lost 5 bases, leaving 7 bases of the junction unmatched.